These T cell receptor beta chains were read from a single sample in a study of Graves' ophthalmopathy and Graves' hyperthyroidism. Via MiXCR, TCRdb re-called the multiplex PCR reads, giving one row per CDR3 protein. The table shows approximately 460,000 distinct CDR3 sequences, with approximately 15% occurring only once. The specimen was blood. All receptors come from a woman aged 25 to 39 with Graves' ophthalmopathy. CDR3s include the opening cysteine and the closing phenylalanine or tryptophan. D genes are given only for firm matches. A clone size is listed for some rows: how often the clone was seen (once, few, many), or a class if it is expanded.

D	size	V	J	CDR3	DNA
NA	few	TRBV28	TRBJ2-5	CASSSPGDGGETQYF	TGTGCCAGCAGTTCCCCTGGGGACGGAGGGGAGACCCAGTACTTC
TRBD1	few	TRBV5-1	TRBJ2-2	CASRTTGQGPTGELFF	TGCGCCAGCAGGACCACAGGACAGGGGCCCACCGGGGAGCTGTTTTTT
TRBD2	many	TRBV7-9	TRBJ2-5	CASRPSGRAQETQYF	TGTGCCAGCAGGCCAAGCGGGAGGGCCCAAGAGACCCAGTACTTC
TRBD2	many	TRBV4-1	TRBJ2-7	CASSRLAGGIYEQYF	TGCGCCAGCAGCCGGTTAGCGGGAGGTATCTACGAGCAGTACTTC
TRBD1	NA	TRBV5-5	TRBJ2-1	CASSRGQGPYNEQFF	TGTGCCAGCAGCCGCGGACAGGGGCCTTACAATGAGCAGTTCTTC
NA	many	TRBV19	TRBJ1-1	CASSNRVGYTEAFF	TGTGCCAGTAGTAATAGGGTCGGATACACTGAAGCTTTCTTT
NA	NA	TRBV27	TRBJ1-1	CASSLWKDNTEAFF	TGTGCCAGCAGTTTATGGAAGGATAACACTGAAGCTTTCTTT
TRBD1	many	TRBV24-1	TRBJ2-5	CATSESDRAEETQYF	TGTGCCACCAGTGAATCTGACAGGGCGGAAGAGACCCAGTACTTC
NA	many	TRBV14	TRBJ2-7	CASSHRLPNSYEQYF	TGTGCCAGCAGCCACAGGCTTCCAAACTCCTACGAGCAGTACTTC
NA	many	TRBV6-4	TRBJ1-1	CASSDLGAYTEAFF	TGTGCCAGCAGTGATCTGGGGGCGTACACTGAAGCTTTCTTT